Below are 15 T cell receptor beta chains sequenced from a single sample in a study of T cell responses to AZD1222 COVID-19 vaccine. The protocol was immunoSEQ multiplex PCR, while the TCRdb copy is restricted to in-frame clones and leaves out a portion. The sample yields about 120,000 clones, around 93% seen once. Sequencing used peripheral blood, obtained 28 days after the second AZD1222 dose. These TCRs come from an adult who received the AZD1222 COVID-19 vaccine.

The J gene is TRBJ1-1, the V gene TRBV3-1 (or the pseudogene TRBV3-2); D is uncertain. Germline CDR1 reads LGHDT; CDR2 reads YNNKEL (reference sequence). The germline V and J ends were trimmed by 2 bases and 5 bases, with 6 bases remaining between them. CDR3 size: 12 residues. The CDR3 loop reads CASSQSRTEAFF. DNA of the CDR3: TGTGCCAGCAGCCAAAGTAGGACTGAAGCTTTCTTT.

The chain uses TRBV6-2 or TRBV6-3 and TRBJ2-7; 11 bases agree with TRBD1. This CDR3 has 16 residues. V shed 5 bases, J shed 0 bases, and the junction held 6 bases outside the gene matches. The germline V gene encodes CDR1 MNHEY and CDR2 SVGEGT. The CDR3 sequence: CASSPGTGGSSYEQYF. In DNA form, the CDR3 reads TGTGCCAGCAGTCCAGGGACAGGGGGTAGCTCCTACGAGCAGTACTTC.

The V and J genes are TRBV11-2 and TRBJ2-1, with D perhaps matching TRBD2 (6 bases). V was pared by 1 base and J by 6 bases, with 16 bases between. This CDR3 is 16 amino acids long. Germline V lookup: CDR1 SGHAT, CDR2 FQNNGV. The CDR3 coding sequence is TGTGCCAGCAGCTTAGTTCGGGGCGGGAATAGCAATGAGCAGTTCTTC. Amino acids: CASSLVRGGNSNEQFF.

The chain has TRBV5-8 and TRBJ1-2, with D hard to call. This CDR3 is 10 amino acids long. Trimming stripped 1 base from V and 6 bases from J, with 1 base between. The germline CDR1 and CDR2 sequences are SGHTS and YDEGEE. CDR3 sequence (DNA): TGTGCCAGCAGCTTGAATGGCTACACCTTC. Protein: CASSLNGYTF.

In nucleotides, the CDR3 is TGTGCCAGCAGTTACTTCAGGGGGCTGGGTAATTCACCCCTCCACTTT. Translating it yields CASSYFRGLGNSPLHF. V is TRBV6-5 and J is TRBJ1-6; TRBD1 matches at 8 bases. Germline V gene lookup returns CDR1 MNHEY and CDR2 SVGAGI. This CDR3 is 16 amino acids long. The V and J ends lost 1 base and 6 bases, in that order; junction bases with no gene match: 5.

V gene TRBV3-1 (or the pseudogene TRBV3-2) combines with J gene TRBJ2-7; a weak D match, TRBD2 (5 bases). V lost 4 bases to trimming and J lost 7 bases, with 17 bases between them. CDR3 length: 14 amino acids. Germline loops: CDR1 LGHDT, CDR2 YNNKEL (reference sequence). For the CDR3, the DNA is TGTGCCAGCAGCCTTGGACTCCTACCTGGGGAGCAGTACTTC. Translated: CASSLGLLPGEQYF.

The V gene is TRBV7-9, the J gene TRBJ2-1; 13 positions agree with TRBD2. The CDR3 contains 17 residues. Trimming took 5 bases from V and 8 from J; bases not matched to a gene: 12. The germline gives CDR1 SEHNR, CDR2 FQNEAQ (reference sequence). The CDR3 sequence is CASSKGLAGAGWDEQFF. DNA for the CDR3: TGTGCCAGCAGCAAAGGACTAGCGGGAGCGGGTTGGGATGAGCAGTTCTTC.

The chain uses TRBV6-5 and TRBJ1-5, with 8 bases aligning to TRBD1. V lost 7 bases, J lost 2 bases, and 1 base stayed unmatched. The CDR3 has 13 amino acids. The germline V gene has CDR1 MNHEY and CDR2 SVGAGI. Written as DNA, the CDR3 is TGTGCCAGCAACAGGGGGGGCAATCAGCCCCAGCATTTT. Protein product: CASNRGGNQPQHF.

The chain recombines TRBV27 with TRBJ2-4; 8 positions match TRBD2. This CDR3 region has 18 residues. Germline trimming cut 7 bases from V and 1 base from J; bases unmatched to any gene: 15. Germline lookup yields CDR1 MNHEY and CDR2 SMNVEV (reference sequence). CDR3 region: CASTPGLVAPPAKNIQYF. CDR3 coding DNA: TGTGCCAGCACTCCGGGACTAGTCGCCCCCCCGGCCAAAAACATTCAGTACTTC.

The J gene is TRBJ2-1, the V gene TRBV11-2; 12 positions match TRBD2. This CDR3 is 14 amino acids long. The V and J ends lost 5 bases and 7 bases, in that order; junction bases with no gene match: 3. The V gene's germline CDR1 is SGHAT and CDR2 FQNNGV. CDR3 loop: CASSASGRANEQFF. CDR3 bases: TGTGCCAGCAGCGCTAGCGGGAGGGCTAATGAGCAGTTCTTC.

The rearrangement joins TRBV11-2 to TRBJ2-5; D perhaps matches TRBD1 (5 bases). This CDR3 is built from 14 residues. CDR1 is SGHAT and CDR2 is FQNNGV in the germline V gene. With 3 bases removed from V and 4 bases from J, the gap between germline ends came to 12 bases. In nucleotides, the CDR3 is TGTGCCAGCAGCTTTAGAGGACAAAGAGAGACCCAGTACTTC. It translates to CASSFRGQRETQYF.

This clone appeared once. The chain recombines TRBV6-5 with TRBJ1-4; the match to TRBD1 covers 9 bases. Unmatched junction bases numbered 4, after V lost 1 base and J lost 4 bases. Germline V gene lookup returns CDR1 MNHEY and CDR2 SVGAGI. The CDR3 sequence is 16 residues long. This CDR3 is CASSYFGQGSNEKLFF. The DNA of the CDR3 is TGTGCCAGCAGTTACTTCGGACAGGGGAGTAATGAAAAACTGTTTTTT.

A note on this clone: The same CDR3 arises from other DNA sequences in this sample as well. The chain employs TRBV5-1 and TRBJ1-2, with 9 bases that match TRBD1. The junction had 3 bases not matched to a gene; V was cut back by 4 bases and J by 2 bases. Germline CDR1 is SGHRS and CDR2 is YFSETQ. The CDR3 loop spans 14 amino acids. The CDR3 coding sequence is TGCGCCAGCAGCCCGGGACAGGGAAACTATGGCTACACCTTC. This codes for CASSPGQGNYGYTF.

The rearrangement links TRBV5-1 to TRBJ2-5; 12 nucleotides match TRBD2. The trim removed 4 bases at V and 2 bases at J, leaving 3 bases unmatched. The germline V gene encodes CDR1 SGHRS and CDR2 YFSETQ. CDR3 length: 15 residues. In DNA, the CDR3 is TGCGCCAGCAGCCGGGGGACTAGCGGGCAAGAGACCCAGTACTTC. It specifies CASSRGTSGQETQYF.

This clone counts as large (0.1 to 1%). The chain employs TRBV7-2 and TRBJ1-3; TRBD1 might be the D (6 bases). Germline CDR1 reads SGHTA; CDR2 reads FQGNSA. CDR3 length: 14 residues. Deletions cut 2 bases from V and 7 bases from J, with 12 bases between. The CDR3 spells CASSLIQGTNTIYF. The DNA of the CDR3 is TGTGCCAGCAGCTTAATCCAGGGGACGAACACCATATATTTT.